This is a list of T cell receptor beta chains from one sample in a study of blood T cell repertoires in COVID-19. Repertoires were generated with immunoSEQ multiplex PCR, while TCRdb's copy carries only in-frame clones and drops some. The data contain approximately 200,000 clones, approximately 81% of them singletons. Sequencing was performed on peripheral blood. The receptors originated from a man aged 35-49 years with acute or convalescent COVID-19. Both conserved end residues are part of each CDR3. The D gene is left open where the match is weak. Not all rows give a size; the values are once, few, many and, for expanded clones, a class.

TRBJ1-1	TRBD1	TRBV6-5	few	14	TGTGCCAGCTTCACTTGGACAGGGAAAACTGAAGCTTTCTTT	CASFTWTGKTEAFF
TRBJ1-4	.	TRBV7-9	.	14	TGTGCCAGCAGCATAAACAGGGCCAATGAAAAACTGTTTTTT	CASSINRANEKLFF
TRBJ2-3	TRBD2	TRBV6-5	.	15	TGTGCCAGCAGTACGGTTGGCGGGGGAACAGATACGCAGTATTTT	CASSTVGGGTDTQYF
TRBJ1-2	TRBD1	TRBV10-3	.	16	TGTGCCATCAGGTTTACGGGGACAGGGGCTAACTATGGCTACACCTTC	CAIRFTGTGANYGYTF
TRBJ2-5	TRBD2	TRBV15	.	15	TGTGCCACCAGCGACCCCGGGACTAGCGGCGAGACCCAGTACTTC	CATSDPGTSGETQYF
TRBJ2-1	TRBD2	TRBV18	.	15	TGTGCCAGCTCACCTCTAGCGGGGGAGTACAATGAGCAGTTCTTC	CASSPLAGEYNEQFF
TRBJ2-7	TRBD1	TRBV5-1	.	15	TGCGCCAGCAGCTCCGGTCTAGGGGGCCTATACGAGCAGTACTTC	CASSSGLGGLYEQYF
TRBJ2-2	.	TRBV5-4	.	13	TGTGCCAGCAGCCCAAGCAACACCGGGGAGCTGTTTTTT	CASSPSNTGELFF
TRBJ2-7	.	TRBV7-9	.	17	TGTGCCAGCAGCAACCCGACAGAAGGGACAAACCTTGGGGAGCAGTACTTC	CASSNPTEGTNLGEQYF
TRBJ1-4	TRBD1	TRBV25-1	once	17	TGTGCCAGCAGTGAACGCCGTCCCGGGACAGGGAACGAAAAACTGTTTTTT	CASSERRPGTGNEKLFF
TRBJ2-3	.	TRBV24-1	.	14	TGTGCCACCAGTGAGTCGGGGATCCCAGATACGCAGTATTTT	CATSESGIPDTQYF
TRBJ1-1	.	TRBV7-9	once	14	TGTGCCAGCAGCCCTAGGCGAGGAGACACTGAAGCTTTCTTT	CASSPRRGDTEAFF
TRBJ2-7	TRBD1	TRBV18	once	14	TGTGCCAGCTCACCCCTGGGACAGGGGTACGAGCAGTACTTC	CASSPLGQGYEQYF
TRBJ1-1	TRBD1	TRBV6-2/TRBV6-3	few	16	TGTGCCAGCAGTTACTCAACTCACAGGGGGAGGACTGAAGCTTTCTTT	CASSYSTHRGRTEAFF
TRBJ1-1	TRBD1	TRBV18	.	13	TGTGCCAGCTCACCACAAAAAGACAGGGCCACTTTCTTT	CASSPQKDRATFF
TRBJ2-3	.	TRBV6-5	.	15	TGTGCCAGCAGTACTCGGGACACTAGCACAGATACGCAGTATTTT	CASSTRDTSTDTQYF
TRBJ1-1	.	TRBV9	.	12	TGTGCCAGCAGCGTCGGGACACAAGAAGCTTTCTTT	CASSVGTQEAFF
TRBJ2-5	.	TRBV6-2/TRBV6-3	.	12	TGTGCCAGCAGTTACGCGGGAGAGACCCAGTACTTC	CASSYAGETQYF
TRBJ1-5	.	TRBV14	.	13	TGTGCCAGCAGCCAAGATGCGTTTCAGCCCCAGCATTTT	CASSQDAFQPQHF
TRBJ1-6	.	TRBV6-5	.	16	TGTGCCAGCAGTTACGATGGGAGGGGAGGGAATTCACCCCTCCACTTT	CASSYDGRGGNSPLHF
TRBJ1-2	.	TRBV5-5	.	15	TGTGCCAGCAGAGAACAGGGAACTACTAACTATGGCTACACCTTC	CASREQGTTNYGYTF
TRBJ2-3	TRBD2	TRBV5-5	once	15	TGTGCCAGCAGCCTGCGGGGGGGCCCGCCAGATACGCAGTATTTT	CASSLRGGPPDTQYF
TRBJ2-5	TRBD2	TRBV15	.	17	TGTGCCACCAGCAGACACGCCGGGACTAGCGGGGGCGAGACCCAGTACTTC	CATSRHAGTSGGETQYF
TRBJ1-2	.	TRBV10-3	.	12	TGTGCCATCAGTGAGTCGGACAGATACTACACCTTC	CAISESDRYYTF
TRBJ2-7	TRBD2	TRBV5-4	once	16	TGTGCCAGCAGCCCTGAGACTAGCGGGGCCTCCTACGAGCAGTACTTC	CASSPETSGASYEQYF
TRBJ1-4	.	TRBV7-8	.	18	TGTGCCAGCAGCTTCCCTAGACAGATACACTCAACTAATGAAAAACTGTTTTTT	CASSFPRQIHSTNEKLFF
TRBJ1-3	.	TRBV5-1	.	14	TGCGCCAGCAGCACATCAGGGTCCGGAAACACCATATATTTT	CASSTSGSGNTIYF
TRBJ1-1	.	TRBV5-1	once	11	TGCGCCAGCAGCTTCCGGACGGACACTTTCTTT	CASSFRTDTFF
TRBJ1-3	TRBD1	TRBV14	.	18	TGTGCCAGCAGCGGGGGATCCAGGGGGAAAAAGGATGGAAACACCATATATTTT	CASSGGSRGKKDGNTIYF
TRBJ2-5	.	TRBV27	.	11	TGTGCCAGCAGTTCTCAAGAGACCCAGTACTTC	CASSSQETQYF